This T cell receptor (beta chain) derives from a study of blood T cell repertoires in COVID-19. At the level of the study: From the United States, Italy and Spain came samples of acute and convalescent COVID-19. PBMCs, B-cell-depleted T cells, or T cells provided the cDNA or gDNA that made up the material.

The CDR3 spans 15 residues. V trimming: 1 base; J trimming: 4 bases; junction bases outside the gene matches: 5. CDR1 SGHTA and CDR2 FQGNSA come from the germline V gene. In the authors' methods: Reference gene primer amplification in the assay estimated nucleated cell counts. The assay was immunoSEQ multiplex PCR, and TCRdb's table has in-frame clones only and misses some. V, J and clone size derive from that table, while D and trimming were established from the DNA sequence. Among 200,000 to 250,000 clones listed, more than 75% were seen once. Material: peripheral blood. This rearrangement joins TRBV7-2 to TRBJ1-2; 8 positions match TRBD1. The sequence was collected from a woman aged 70-85 years with active or convalescent COVID-19. In DNA, the CDR3 is TGTGCCAGCAGCTTAGACAGTCAGGGGGCCTATGGCTACACCTTC. Translating it yields CASSLDSQGAYGYTF.